A selection of T cell receptor beta chains follows, all from one sample in a study of control samples from healthy donors and cancer patients. TCRdb's table, derived via immunoSEQ multiplex PCR, lists solely in-frame clones and lacks some. The sample yields approximately 130,000 clones, 87% seen once. Sequencing used blood. These receptors were obtained from a man aged 30-40 years in good health. Each CDR3 is given with its conserved first and last residue. D genes are given only for firm matches. The size of a clone is reported for some rows only, either as once, few or many, or as a class for expanded clones.

>TRBV7-9|TRBJ1-1|NA|NA
TGTGCCAGCAGCTTGGGCGGGGGCACTGAAGCTTTCTTT
CASSLGGGTEAFF
>TRBV4-2|TRBJ1-6|NA|NA
TGTGCCAGCAGCCAAGGGGGGATCTATAATTCACCCCTCCACTTT
CASSQGGIYNSPLHF
>TRBV2|TRBJ2-7|TRBD2|few
TGTGCCAGCACGACTAGCGGCGAGCAGTACTTC
CASTTSGEQYF
>TRBV7-2|TRBJ2-3|TRBD1|NA
TGTGCCAGCAGCTTACAGGGGGCCGACACAGATACGCAGTATTTT
CASSLQGADTDTQYF
>TRBV5-5|TRBJ1-3|NA|NA
TGTGCCAGCCAGCCCATGATCGGGCTCTCTGGAAACACCATATATTTT
CASQPMIGLSGNTIYF
>TRBV7-8|TRBJ1-1|NA|few
TGTGCCAGCAGCTTAGGTGTAGGGTTGAACACTGAAGCTTTCTTT
CASSLGVGLNTEAFF
>TRBV3-1/TRBV3-2|TRBJ2-2|NA|NA
TGTGCCAGCAACCTCCGACAGGCGGGCGGGGAGCTGTTTTTT
CASNLRQAGGELFF
>TRBV25-1|TRBJ1-1|NA|NA
TGTGCCAGCAGTCCCCGGGGGACAAGGAACACTGAAGCTTTCTTT
CASSPRGTRNTEAFF
>TRBV7-2|TRBJ1-6|NA|NA
TGTGCCAGCAGCTTAGAGGCAGCATCCTCCTATAATTCACCCCTCCACTTT
CASSLEAASSYNSPLHF
>TRBV2|TRBJ1-2|TRBD1|NA
TGTGCCAGCAGTGAAAACGGGGGACAGGGCGGTCATGGCTACACCTTC
CASSENGGQGGHGYTF
>TRBV4-1|TRBJ1-2|NA|NA
TGCGCCAGCAGCCGAGGGAATCCTAACTATGGCTACACCTTC
CASSRGNPNYGYTF
>TRBV5-6|TRBJ1-3|NA|NA
TGTGCCAGCAGCCAGGACATCGCAGGAAACACCATATATTTT
CASSQDIAGNTIYF
>TRBV6-2/TRBV6-3|TRBJ1-5|NA|NA
TGTGCCAGCAGCGTACGAAGGGAACATCAGCCCCAGCATTTT
CASSVRREHQPQHF
>TRBV5-5|TRBJ2-5|NA|NA
TGTGCCAGCAGCTTGGGGGATAGCGGAACAAGAGAGACCCAGTACTTC
CASSLGDSGTRETQYF